Given below is one TCR beta chain in context. Its matching antigen is unknown. RNA transcripts served as the template for amplifying TCR beta CDR3 regions. Using the HTBI primer set, a first-round RT-PCR was run on the TCR CDR3. TCRdb ran MiXCR on the multiplex PCR reads and lists one entry per CDR3 protein. The data hold roughly 520,000 distinct CDR3 sequences, with around a quarter observed a single time. These data come from a study of T cells in Graves' hyperthyroidism and ophthalmopathy. General observations from the study: Ophthalmopathy was identified by the model a median around 6 months ahead of onset.

The CDR3 is made up of 16 amino acids. Germline V gives CDR1 SGHAT, CDR2 FQDESV (reference sequence). J lost 2 bases, V lost 5 bases, and 10 bases had no gene match. Sequencing was performed on blood. The J gene is TRBJ2-7, the V gene TRBV11-1; the match to TRBD2 covers 9 bases. The receptor's source is a woman between 25 and 40 years old with Graves' ophthalmopathy. CDR3 loop: CASSADSGGATYEQYF. DNA for the CDR3: TGTGCCAGCAGCGCTGATAGCGGGGGCGCAACCTACGAGCAGTACTTC.